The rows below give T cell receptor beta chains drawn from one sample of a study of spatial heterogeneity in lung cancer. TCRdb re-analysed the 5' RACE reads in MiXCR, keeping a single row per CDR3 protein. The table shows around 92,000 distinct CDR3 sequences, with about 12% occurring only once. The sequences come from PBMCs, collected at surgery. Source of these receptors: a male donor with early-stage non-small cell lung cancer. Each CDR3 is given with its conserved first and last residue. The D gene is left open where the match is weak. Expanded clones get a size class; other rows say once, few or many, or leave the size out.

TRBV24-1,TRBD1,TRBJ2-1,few,TGTGCCACCAGCCCGGGACAGCGATTCTCCTACAATGAGCAGTTCTTC,CATSPGQRFSYNEQFF
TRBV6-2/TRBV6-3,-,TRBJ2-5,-,TGTGCCAGTGGCCAAAGCTGGTTCCTACTAGCTAAGTTGCAAGAGACCCAGTACTTC,CASGQSWFLLAKLQETQYF
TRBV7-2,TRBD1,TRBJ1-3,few,TGTGCCAGCAGCCCCCGAGCAGGACAGGGAGGAAACACCATATATTTT,CASSPRAGQGGNTIYF
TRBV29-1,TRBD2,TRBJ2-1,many,TGCAGCGTTCGGACTAGCGGAGACAGCTCCTACAATGAGCAGTTCTTC,CSVRTSGDSSYNEQFF
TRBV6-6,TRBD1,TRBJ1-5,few,TGTGCCAGCAGCCGGGACAGAACCAATCAGCCCCAGCATTTT,CASSRDRTNQPQHF
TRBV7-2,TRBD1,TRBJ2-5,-,TGTGCCAGCAGCGCAGACAGGGGGCGAGAGACCCAGTACTTC,CASSADRGRETQYF
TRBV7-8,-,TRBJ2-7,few,TGTGCCAGCAGCCCGGTGGCCTACGAGCAGTACTTC,CASSPVAYEQYF
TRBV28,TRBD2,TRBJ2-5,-,TGTGCCAGCAGTAAGGGACTAGCGGTGAGCGAGACCCAGTACTTC,CASSKGLAVSETQYF
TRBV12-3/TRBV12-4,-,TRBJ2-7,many,TGTGCCAGCAGTTTCCAGGGACAACCCTCCTACGAGCAGTACTTC,CASSFQGQPSYEQYF
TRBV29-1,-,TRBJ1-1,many,TGCAGCGGTTCCGGACATTTGAACACTGAAGCTTTCTTT,CSGSGHLNTEAFF
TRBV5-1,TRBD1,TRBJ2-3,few,TGCGCCAGCAGCGGAACAGGGGTTAGAACAGATACGCAGTATTTT,CASSGTGVRTDTQYF
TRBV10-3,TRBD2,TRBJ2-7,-,TGTGCCATCAAGGGCAGGGAGGGAGCCTACGAGCAGTACTTC,CAIKGREGAYEQYF
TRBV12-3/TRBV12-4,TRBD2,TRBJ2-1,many,TGTGCCAGCAGTTCCCGGGGTAGCGGGAGCCGGAATGAGCAGTTCTTC,CASSSRGSGSRNEQFF
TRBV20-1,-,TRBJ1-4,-,TGCAGTGCTAACACTGGGCCCGAAAAACTGTTTTTT,CSANTGPEKLFF
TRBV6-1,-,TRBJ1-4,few,TGTGCCAGCAGTGAAGCCAGAGGAGGTGGGCGGAATGAAAAACTGTTTTTT,CASSEARGGGRNEKLFF
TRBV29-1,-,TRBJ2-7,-,TGCAGCGTTGAAAAGGACTCCTACGAGCAGTACTTC,CSVEKDSYEQYF
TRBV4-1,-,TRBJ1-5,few,TGCGCCAGCAGACCCTATACAGGGATCAATCAGCCCCAGCATTTT,CASRPYTGINQPQHF
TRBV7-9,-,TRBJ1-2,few,TGTGCCAGCAGCCTCCAGTCCGGGGCTCGCTATGGCTACACCTTC,CASSLQSGARYGYTF
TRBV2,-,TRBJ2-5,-,TGTGCCAGCAGGACGGAAGAGACCCAGTACTTC,CASRTEETQYF
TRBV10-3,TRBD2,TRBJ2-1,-,TGTGCCACGACCCCCTCGGGAGGGTTCCTACAGAATGAGCAGTTCTTC,CATTPSGGFLQNEQFF
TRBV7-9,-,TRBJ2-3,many,TGTGCCAGCAGCTTAGCGGCAACTAGAGGATCAGATACGCAGTATTTT,CASSLAATRGSDTQYF
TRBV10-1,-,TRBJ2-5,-,TGCGCCAGCAGTGAGTCTCCCGGACCGCAAGAGACCCAGTACTTC,CASSESPGPQETQYF
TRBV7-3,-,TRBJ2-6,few,TGTGCCAGCAGCTCCACCGCAGGATTTTCTGGGGCCAACGTCCTGACTTTC,CASSSTAGFSGANVLTF
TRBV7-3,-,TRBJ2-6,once,TGTGCCAGCAGCCCAGGGGGGTCTGGGGCCAACGTCCTGACTTTC,CASSPGGSGANVLTF
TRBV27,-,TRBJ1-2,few,TGTGCCAGCAGTTTTTCGCCGTCTCTGGGCCGGGATGGCTACACCTTC,CASSFSPSLGRDGYTF
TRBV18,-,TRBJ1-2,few,TGTGCCAGCTCACCCGGGAATAACTATGGCTACACCTTC,CASSPGNNYGYTF
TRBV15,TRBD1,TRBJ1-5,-,TGTGCCACCAGCAGGGACAGGGGGAGACAGCCCCAGCATTTT,CATSRDRGRQPQHF
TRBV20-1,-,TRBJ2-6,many,TGCAGTGCTAGACAGGCCTCCGGGGCCAACGTCCTGACTTTC,CSARQASGANVLTF